This entry is about one T cell receptor beta chain. Its antigen is currently unknown. The junction differs from germline at one of its ends, possibly a read error. These data belong to a study of identifying expanded T cells in peripheral blood. The protocol was immunoSEQ multiplex PCR, while the TCRdb copy is restricted to in-frame clones and leaves out a portion. The table records about 82,000 clones, roughly 89% of them present only once. The germline gives CDR1 SGHRS, CDR2 YFSETQ. The CDR3 totals 14 residues. Broader study findings: About 1.2 clones differed between technical replicates, versus about 15 and 19 over time. Across healthy donors, higher total template counts meant significantly greater approximately 2-week count variance.

No infections or other immune events were documented during collection. The chain combines TRBV5-1 with TRBJ1-2; TRBD1 matches 8 bases. Sequencing was performed on blood. The sequence was collected from a person aged 18 to 75 in good health. The CDR3 bases are TGCGCCAGCAGCCAGACCGGGACAGGAGCTTCTCCCAGTTTC. Its protein is CASSQTGTGASPSF.